This T cell receptor beta chain was identified in a study of glioma-infiltrating T cells. This clonotype has a count of ten or more. Its antigen is as yet unknown. The CDR3 loop spans 15 amino acids. Germline trimming cut 7 bases from V and 0 bases from J; bases unmatched to any gene: 3. Germline V CDR1 and CDR2: MNHNS, SASEGT. Using RNA template, CDR3s of TCR alpha and beta were amplified with iRepertoire arm-PCR. From the multiplex PCR reads, TCRdb called clonotypes with MiXCR, one entry per CDR3 protein. The data show approximately 90,000 distinct CDR3 sequences, 20% to 25% seen once. General study results and limits: Non-neoplastic patients had below-expected tissue-blood divergence, while all gliomas exceeded expectation.

Sequenced sample: glioma tissue, nonneoplastic brain tissue, or PBMCs (not recorded which). J is TRBJ2-6 and V is TRBV6-1, with 7 nucleotides matching TRBD1. The TCR sequence derives from a human donor with low-grade glioma or glioblastoma, undergoing nonglioma brain surgery, or in good health (not recorded which). In DNA form, the CDR3 reads TGTGCCAGCAATAGGGACAGCTCTGGGGCCAACGTCCTGACTTTC. Amino acid sequence: CASNRDSSGANVLTF.